This T cell receptor (beta chain) comes out of a study of blood T cell repertoires in COVID-19. CDR1 and CDR2 from the germline V gene are SGHRS and YFSETQ. The trim removed 0 bases at V and 6 bases at J, leaving 5 bases unmatched. The CDR3 length is 15 residues. Sequenced by immunoSEQ multiplex PCR; TCRdb stores in-frame clones only, minus some. The sample has 120,000 or so clones, roughly 90% seen once. This receptor was identified in a man aged 45-65 years with active COVID-19. The chain is built from TRBV5-1 and TRBJ2-1; TRBD2 matches at 8 bases. The sequenced sample consisted of peripheral blood. The CDR3 protein is CASSLVAGTSNEQFF. CDR3 nucleotide sequence: TGCGCCAGCAGCTTGGTAGCGGGAACCTCCAATGAGCAGTTCTTC. The full variable domain, its missing parts supplied by reference TRBV5-1 and TRBJ2-1, is KAGVTQTPRYLIKTRGQQVTLSCSPISGHRSVSWYQQTPGQGLQFLFEYFSETQRNKGNFPGRFSGRQFSNSRSEMNVSTLELGDSALYLCASSLVAGTSNEQFFGPGTRLTVL.